These T cell receptor beta chains were read from a single sample in a study of cytomegalovirus exposure and HLA in healthy donors. The method was immunoSEQ multiplex PCR; TCRdb's version includes in-frame clones alone and lacks a portion of them. Of 250,000 to 350,000 clones listed, about nine tenths are singletons. What was sequenced was PBMCs. These receptors came from a woman aged 25 to 39 in good health and CMV-seropositive. CDR3s include the opening cysteine and the closing phenylalanine or tryptophan. The D gene is left open where the match is weak.

v_gene	j_gene	d_gene	CDR3aa
TRBV6-5	TRBJ2-5	TRBD1	CASRETGGEYETQYF
TRBV30	TRBJ1-5	TRBD1	CAWSSLGGQISNQPQHF
TRBV7-6	TRBJ2-7	.	CASSLAGDYEQYF
TRBV18	TRBJ2-7	TRBD2	CASSPTQPGGQYF
TRBV4-3	TRBJ1-4	.	CASSLQVAEKLFF
TRBV18	TRBJ2-2	.	CASSPPGAGELFF
TRBV6-6	TRBJ1-1	.	CASSYSSQNTEAFF
TRBV6-1	TRBJ2-1	.	CASSVGAVHEGTGQFF
TRBV7-9	TRBJ2-5	.	CASSSGVAETQYF
TRBV2	TRBJ1-2	TRBD1	CASSDPGTGYGYTF
TRBV7-7	TRBJ1-5	.	CASSNRDWGWVKDQPQHF